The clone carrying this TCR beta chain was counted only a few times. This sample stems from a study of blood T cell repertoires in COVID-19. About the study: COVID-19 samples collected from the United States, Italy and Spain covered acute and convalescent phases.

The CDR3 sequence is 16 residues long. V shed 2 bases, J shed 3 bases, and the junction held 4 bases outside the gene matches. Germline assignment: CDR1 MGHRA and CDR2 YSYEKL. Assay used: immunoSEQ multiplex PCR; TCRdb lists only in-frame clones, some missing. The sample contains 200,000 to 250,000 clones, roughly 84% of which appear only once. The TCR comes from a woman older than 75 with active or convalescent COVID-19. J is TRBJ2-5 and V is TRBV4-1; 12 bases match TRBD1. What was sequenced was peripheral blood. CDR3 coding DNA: TGCGCCAGCAGCCAAACCGGGACAGGGGGCAAAGAGACCCAGTACTTC. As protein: CASSQTGTGGKETQYF.